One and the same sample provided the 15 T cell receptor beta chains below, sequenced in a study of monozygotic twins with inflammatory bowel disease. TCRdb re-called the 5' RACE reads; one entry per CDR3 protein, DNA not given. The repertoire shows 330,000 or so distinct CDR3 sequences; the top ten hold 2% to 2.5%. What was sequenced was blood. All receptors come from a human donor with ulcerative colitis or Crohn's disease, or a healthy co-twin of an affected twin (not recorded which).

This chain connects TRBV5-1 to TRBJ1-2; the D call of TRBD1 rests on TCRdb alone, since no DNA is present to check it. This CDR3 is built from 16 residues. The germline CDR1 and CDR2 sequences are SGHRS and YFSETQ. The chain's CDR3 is CASSLMHRGVSTGYTF.

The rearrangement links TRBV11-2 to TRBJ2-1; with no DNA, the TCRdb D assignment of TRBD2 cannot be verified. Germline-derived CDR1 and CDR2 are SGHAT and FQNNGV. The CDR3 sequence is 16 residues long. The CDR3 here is CASSLESGPVNGGQFF.

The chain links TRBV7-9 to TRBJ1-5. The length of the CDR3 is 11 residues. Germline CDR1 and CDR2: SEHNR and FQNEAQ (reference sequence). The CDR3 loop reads CASSRGEGQHF.

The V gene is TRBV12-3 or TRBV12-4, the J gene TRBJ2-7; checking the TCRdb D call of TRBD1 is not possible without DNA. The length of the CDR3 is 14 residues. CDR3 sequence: CASSLAAGPYEQYF.

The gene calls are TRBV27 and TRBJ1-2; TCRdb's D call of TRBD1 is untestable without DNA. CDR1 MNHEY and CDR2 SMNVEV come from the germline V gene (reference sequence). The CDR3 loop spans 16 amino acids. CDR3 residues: CASRLKPGTGGKGYTF.

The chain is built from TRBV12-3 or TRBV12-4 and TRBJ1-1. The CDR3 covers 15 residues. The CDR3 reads CASSPFAAVNTEAFF.

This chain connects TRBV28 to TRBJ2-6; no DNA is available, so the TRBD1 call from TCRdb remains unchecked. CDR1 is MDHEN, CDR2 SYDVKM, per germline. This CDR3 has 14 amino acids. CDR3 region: CASSTTDRSNVLTF.

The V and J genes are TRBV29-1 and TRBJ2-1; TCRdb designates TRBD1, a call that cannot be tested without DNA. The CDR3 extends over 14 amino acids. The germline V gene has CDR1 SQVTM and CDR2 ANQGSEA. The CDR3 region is CSGTRDRGGNEQFF.

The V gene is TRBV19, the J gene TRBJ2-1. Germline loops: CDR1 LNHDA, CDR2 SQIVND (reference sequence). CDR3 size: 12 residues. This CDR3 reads CASSSGYNEQFF.

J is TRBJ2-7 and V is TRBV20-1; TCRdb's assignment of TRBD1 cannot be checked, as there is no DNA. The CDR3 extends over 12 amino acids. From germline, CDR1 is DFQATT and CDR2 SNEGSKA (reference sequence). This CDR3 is CSAALELREQYF.

This CDR3 is CASSYSSRRGLETQYF. The rearrangement links TRBV6-5 to TRBJ2-5; the D call from TCRdb, TRBD1, cannot be confirmed without DNA. CDR3 length: 16 amino acids. Germline lookup yields CDR1 MNHEY and CDR2 SVGAGI.

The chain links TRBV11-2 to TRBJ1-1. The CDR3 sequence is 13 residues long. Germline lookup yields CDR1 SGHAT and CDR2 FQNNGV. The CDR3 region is CASRTQAGTEAFF.

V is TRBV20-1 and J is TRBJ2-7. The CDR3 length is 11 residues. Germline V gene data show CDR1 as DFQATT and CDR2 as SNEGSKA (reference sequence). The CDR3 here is CSVRDRYEQYF.

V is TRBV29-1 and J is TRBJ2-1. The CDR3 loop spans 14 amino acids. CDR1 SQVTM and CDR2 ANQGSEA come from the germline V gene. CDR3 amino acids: CSVEDWARNNEQFF.

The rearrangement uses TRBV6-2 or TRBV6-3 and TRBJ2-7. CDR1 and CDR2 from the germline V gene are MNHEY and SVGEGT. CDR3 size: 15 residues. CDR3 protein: CASSYRGASSYEQYF.